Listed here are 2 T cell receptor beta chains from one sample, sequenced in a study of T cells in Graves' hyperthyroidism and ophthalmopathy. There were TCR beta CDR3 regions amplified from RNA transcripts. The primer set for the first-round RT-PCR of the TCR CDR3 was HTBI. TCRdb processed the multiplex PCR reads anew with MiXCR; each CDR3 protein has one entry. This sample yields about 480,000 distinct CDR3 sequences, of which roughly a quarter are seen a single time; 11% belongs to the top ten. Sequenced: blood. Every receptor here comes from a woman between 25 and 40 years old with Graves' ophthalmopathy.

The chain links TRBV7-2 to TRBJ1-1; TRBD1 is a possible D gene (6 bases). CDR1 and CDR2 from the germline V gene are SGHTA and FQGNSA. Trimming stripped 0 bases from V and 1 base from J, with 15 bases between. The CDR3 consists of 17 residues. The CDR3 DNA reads TGTGCCAGCAGCTTAGCGCCCCCTCGGGGACAGAACACTGAAGCTTTCTTT. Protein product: CASSLAPPRGQNTEAFF.

CDR3 sequence: CASSSLAGGNSPLHF. Here the CDR3 DNA reads TGTGCCAGCAGTTCCCTGGCCGGAGGTAATTCACCCCTCCACTTT. The rearrangement uses TRBV12-3 or TRBV12-4 and TRBJ1-6, with D unclear. V shed 4 bases and J shed 6 bases, with 13 bases lying between them. The CDR3 has 15 amino acids.